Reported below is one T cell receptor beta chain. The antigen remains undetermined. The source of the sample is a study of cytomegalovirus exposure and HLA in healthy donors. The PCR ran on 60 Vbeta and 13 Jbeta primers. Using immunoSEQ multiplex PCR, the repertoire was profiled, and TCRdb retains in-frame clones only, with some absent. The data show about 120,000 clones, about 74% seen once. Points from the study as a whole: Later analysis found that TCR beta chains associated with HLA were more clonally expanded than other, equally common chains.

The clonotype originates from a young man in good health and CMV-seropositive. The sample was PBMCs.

The CDR3 protein is CASSLASGSGELFF. CDR3 in DNA: TGCGCCAGCAGCTTGGCCTCGGGTTCCGGGGAGCTGTTTTTT. The chain links TRBV5-1 to TRBJ2-2, with unresolved D. Trimming cost V 0 bases and J 6 bases, with 9 bases left between them. Looked up from germline, CDR1 is SGHRS and CDR2 is YFSETQ. The CDR3 extends over 14 amino acids.